The 9 T cell receptor beta chains presented below share a single source sample, sequenced in a study of human T cells and chemical hapten exposure. TCRdb processed the RACE reads anew with MiXCR; each CDR3 protein has one entry. The sample contains tens of thousands of distinct CDR3 sequences, 9.5% to 11% of which appear only once. As to time point: patch test 2, 6 weeks after DPC sensitization. Regarding treatment: therapeutic diphenylcyclopropenone sensitization with weekly scalp DPC. The starting material was whole blood, obtained in connection with sensitization to the hapten diphenylcyclopropenone (DPC). Every receptor here comes from a man aged 40-55 years with alopecia areata. Some clones in this sample may be carry-over from other donors' samples.

This clonotype turned up a few times. The rearrangement uses TRBV20-1 and TRBJ2-3; D is unclear. V lost 2 bases and J lost 4, with 22 bases in between. This CDR3 has 17 residues. The germline gives CDR1 DFQATT, CDR2 SNEGSKA (reference sequence). CDR3 sequence (DNA): TGCAGTGCTAGATCACTCGACAACCGGACCGGAGCAGATACGCAGTATTTT. Amino acids: CSARSLDNRTGADTQYF.

This clonotype was detected a few times. The J gene is TRBJ2-3, the V gene TRBV6-1; no definite D call. Germline V gives CDR1 MNHNS, CDR2 SASEGT. The V and J ends lost 5 bases and 2 bases respectively, with 8 bases between them. There are 13 residues in the CDR3. The CDR3 sequence: CASSMAPTDTQYF. In nucleotides, the CDR3 is TGTGCCAGCAGTATGGCTCCCACAGATACGCAGTATTTT.

This chain uses TRBV7-3 with TRBJ2-1; D might be TRBD1 or TRBD2, each matching 5 bases. This CDR3 is 17 amino acids long. Germline loops: CDR1 SGHTA, CDR2 FQGTGA. Trimming cost V 5 bases and J 1 base, with 18 bases left between them. CDR3 residues: CASSPIAQGASYNEQFF. CDR3 sequence (DNA): TGTGCCAGCAGCCCCATCGCCCAGGGAGCGTCCTACAATGAGCAGTTCTTC.

V is TRBV7-9 and J is TRBJ2-1; 7 positions agree with TRBD2. V lost 5 bases, J lost 0 bases, and 7 bases stayed unmatched. This CDR3 spans 16 amino acids. The germline CDR1 and CDR2 sequences are SEHNR and FQNEAQ (reference sequence). CDR3 nucleotides: TGTGCCAGCAGCCCCCCCCTAGCGGCCTCCTACAATGAGCAGTTCTTC. It yields the protein CASSPPLAASYNEQFF.

As concerns this clonotype: Since a much larger clone is just one base distant, this may be a read error. The chain recombines TRBV20-1 with TRBJ2-5; 8 nucleotides align to TRBD1. The CDR3 runs to 14 residues. Germline assignment: CDR1 DFQATT and CDR2 SNEGSKA (reference sequence). V trimming: 5 bases; J trimming: 7 bases; junction bases outside the gene matches: 12. CDR3 DNA: TGCAGTGCTCAGATAGGACAGGGTAGGGGGACCCAGTACTTC. Translating it yields CSAQIGQGRGTQYF.

In its sample, this clonotype was seen many times. The rearrangement joins TRBV7-2 to TRBJ2-7; D remains ambiguous. Trimming took off 3 bases at V and 3 bases at J, with 12 bases between the two ends. Germline V gene lookup returns CDR1 SGHTA and CDR2 FQGNSA. The CDR3 is 14 amino acids. The CDR3 spells CASSLDGAIYEQYF. In DNA form, the CDR3 reads TGTGCCAGCAGCTTGGACGGAGCTATCTACGAGCAGTACTTC.

The V gene is TRBV14, the J gene TRBJ2-7; possibly TRBD2 for D (6 bases). Germline CDR1 reads SGHDN; CDR2 reads FVKESK. V gave up 4 bases and J gave up 0 bases, with 13 bases separating them. The length of the CDR3 is 15 residues. As DNA, the CDR3 is TGTGCCAGCAGCCGTGAGGGACTCAGCTCCTACGAGCAGTACGTC. Translation gives CASSREGLSSYEQYV.

The rearrangement uses TRBV2 and TRBJ2-3; D unresolved. Germline CDR1 SNHLY, CDR2 FYNNEI. The germline V and J ends were trimmed by 3 bases and 10 bases, with 14 bases remaining between them. There are 13 residues in the CDR3. DNA of the CDR3: TGTGCCAGCAGTGAGGACGAGACATGGGCGCAGTATTTT. It translates to CASSEDETWAQYF.

In this sample, this clonotype turned up a few times. The rearrangement links TRBV3-1 to TRBJ2-2; 7 bases agree with TRBD2. The V gene's germline CDR1 is LGHDT and CDR2 YNNKEL (reference sequence). Trimming cost V 3 bases and J 5 bases; bases outside gene matches: 6. The CDR3 runs to 15 residues. CDR3 sequence (DNA): TGTGCCAGCAGCCATTCTCCGGGAGGTACCGGGGAGCTGTTTTTT. Protein: CASSHSPGGTGELFF.